A selection of T cell receptor beta chains follows, all from one sample in a study of response to subunit inactivated influenza vaccine. In TCRdb, the RT-PCR reads were re-called with MiXCR into one record per CDR3 protein. The sample includes 150,000 to 200,000 distinct CDR3 sequences, approximately 12% of them seen just once. The same sample was also studied in work on T cells expressing NK-cell markers.

The sample here was CD8+ T cells sorted from PBMCs, taken 11 to 12 days after vaccination. Every receptor here comes from a man between 45 and 60 years old who received an inactivated influenza vaccine. CDR3s leave out the opening cysteine and the closing phenylalanine or tryptophan. Only some rows state a clone size, as once, few, many or a class for expanded clones.

v_call	clone_size	j_call	cdr3_aa
TRBV20-1	few	TRBJ2-7	SARDTGTTSYEQY
TRBV20-1	few	TRBJ2-7	SAVFGTPYEQY
TRBV20-1	.	TRBJ2-1	SARGGGGRVYNEQF
TRBV12-3/TRBV12-4	many	TRBJ2-5	ASSPPFFSGDGETQY
TRBV12-3/TRBV12-4	few	TRBJ2-3	ASSFTPDTQY
TRBV20-1	many	TRBJ2-7	SARVPGQVYEQY
TRBV4-2	few	TRBJ2-1	ASSQEYGTSFNEQF
TRBV4-3	few	TRBJ2-6	ASSLTGTGGFPGANVLT
TRBV20-1	.	TRBJ2-7	SARVRGNYEQY
TRBV4-2	many	TRBJ2-7	ASSQTLNRDHEQY
TRBV20-1	few	TRBJ1-1	SASTPNTEAF
TRBV5-4	.	TRBJ2-7	ASSKGQSLGREQY
TRBV28	.	TRBJ2-7	ASSPDRVHPYEQY
TRBV13	.	TRBJ2-7	ASSYTGIEQY
TRBV12-3/TRBV12-4	many	TRBJ1-1	ASSPGPEAF
TRBV11-1	.	TRBJ2-7	ASRDTAGAPVYEQY
TRBV4-2	many	TRBJ2-1	ASRALAGGPSNEQF
TRBV7-8	few	TRBJ2-1	ASSLEGAAPYNEQF
TRBV29-1	few	TRBJ2-7	SVFLGYEQY
TRBV9	few	TRBJ1-1	ASSVAGQGALNTEAF
TRBV28	many	TRBJ2-7	ASKPTGDGYEQY
TRBV18	.	TRBJ2-1	ASSLGTGDYNEQF
TRBV5-1	many	TRBJ2-7	ASSLDGAEQY
TRBV7-9	.	TRBJ2-1	ASPPRTSGNSEQF
TRBV7-9	few	TRBJ2-1	ASSLAGTAYNEQF
TRBV3-2	few	TRBJ2-7	ASSLSARDTYEQY
TRBV14	.	TRBJ2-7	ASSQEGTTYEQY
TRBV12-3/TRBV12-4	few	TRBJ1-5	ASRGAHQPQH
TRBV6-1	.	TRBJ2-1	ASSDELAGGFNNEQF
TRBV30	few	TRBJ2-2	AWRVGNTGELF
TRBV29-1	many	TRBJ2-5	SAEDRGQGPETQY
TRBV5-8	.	TRBJ2-7	ASRKIPGQGYEQY
TRBV6-2/TRBV6-3	.	TRBJ1-5	ASSAGTANQPQH
TRBV2	.	TRBJ2-6	ASSEWDPGANVLT
TRBV10-2	.	TRBJ2-3	ASSDRNRGTDTQY
TRBV6-1	.	TRBJ2-7	ASTTMVGGQNYEQY
TRBV13	many	TRBJ2-1	ASSPPSGNSYNEQF
TRBV11-2	few	TRBJ2-1	ASSLYRFSGGATYNEQF
TRBV29-1	.	TRBJ2-3	SVDFGTRGPDTQY
TRBV20-1	.	TRBJ2-7	SARGTGNYEQY
TRBV4-1	few	TRBJ1-5	ASSQGTGLQPQH
TRBV29-1	few	TRBJ2-3	SVEVAGRNPDTQY